This T cell receptor (beta chain) was profiled in a study of vaccination and CD4 T cells after COVID-19. In the study overall: Every participant was given two doses of BNT162b2 or mRNA-1273 vaccine. Stimuli were overlapping spike peptide pools of SARS-CoV-2 and three common cold coronaviruses (HCoV-NL63, HCoV-OC43, HCoV-229E). Sampling after COVID took place at a median of about 91 days (range 35 to 161) following diagnosis. Broader study findings: Relatively few convalescent patients were studied, without early post-infection timepoints.

Cultured CD4+ T-cell DNA underwent Oncomine TCR Beta short-read sequencing. MiXCR was run by TCRdb on the PCR reads, yielding one entry per CDR3 protein. The profile shows about 25,000 distinct CDR3 sequences, roughly 49% of them singletons. CDR1 KGHSH and CDR2 LQKENI come from the germline V gene. The V end lost 5 bases, the J end lost 5 bases, and 13 bases lay between the germline ends. The CDR3 has 14 amino acids. This clonotype is medium-sized. Its antigen is unknown. Treatment indicated: roughly 10-day PBMC culture with coronavirus spike peptide pools or control peptides (ViraFEST assay). Source material: CD4+ T cells from blood, cultured in vitro. The receptor was isolated from a human donor who had recovered from COVID-19. V usage is TRBV18 and J usage is TRBJ1-5; no reliable D call. The CDR3 bases are TGTGCCAGCTCAGGACGCCCCCGGGATCAGCCCCAGCATTTT. It codes for CASSGRPRDQPQHF.